This T cell receptor beta chain was obtained from a study of T cells in Graves' hyperthyroidism and ophthalmopathy. Using RNA transcripts as the source, TCR beta CDR3 regions were amplified. First-round RT-PCR of the TCR CDR3 relied on the HTBI primer set. TCRdb independently ran MiXCR on the multiplex PCR reads; one entry per CDR3 protein. The sample consists of over 250,000 distinct CDR3 sequences, 25% of them appearing once. Blood was drawn at first hyperthyroidism diagnosis, before any ophthalmopathy symptoms. The study, taken as a whole, reports: In validation, the model predicted ophthalmopathy. These predictions came a median approximately six months before onset.

The table lists this clonotype with a few counts. What it binds is unknown. Germline loops: CDR1 SGHAT, CDR2 FQNNGV. V lost 2 bases and J lost 5; bases outside the gene matches: 6. The CDR3 sequence is 15 residues long. V gene TRBV11-2 combines with J gene TRBJ2-3; 8 bases are shared with TRBD2. Sequenced sample: blood. This TCR derives from a man aged 35 to 55 with Graves' hyperthyroidism that later progressed to Graves' ophthalmopathy. The CDR3 spells CASSLMAGGRDTQYF. CDR3 DNA: TGTGCCAGCAGCTTAATGGCGGGAGGACGAGATACGCAGTATTTT.